This T cell receptor beta chain was sequenced in a study of vaccination effects on CD4 cells after COVID-19. TCRdb's copy holds only in-frame clones and misses some; the assay was immunoSEQ multiplex PCR. The table has some 11,000 clones, approximately 75% seen once. Findings and caveats of the study: Few convalescent patients, and no early post-infection timepoints, were available to the study.

Germline V gene data show CDR1 as SGDLS and CDR2 as YYNGEE. The CDR3 has 14 residues. Trimming removed 4 bases at V and 2 bases at J, with 13 bases between. Before sequencing, viral peptide pools were used by the ViraFEST assay to expand antigen-specific CD4+ T cells. With more than 9 days of culture completed, CD4+ T cells were isolated. Vaccination of participants consisted of two doses of either the BNT162b2 or mRNA-1273 vaccine. Comments on this clone: The antigen remains unidentified.

Specimen: CD4+ T cells from PBMCs cultured with SARS-CoV-2 spike peptides, collected after COVID-19 vaccination. This TCR was recovered from a human donor who received a COVID-19 vaccine. V is TRBV9 and J is TRBJ2-7; D is ambiguous. CDR3 coding DNA: TGTGCCAGCAGCCCACGACGCCATACCTACGAGCAGTACTTC. Translated, it gives CASSPRRHTYEQYF.